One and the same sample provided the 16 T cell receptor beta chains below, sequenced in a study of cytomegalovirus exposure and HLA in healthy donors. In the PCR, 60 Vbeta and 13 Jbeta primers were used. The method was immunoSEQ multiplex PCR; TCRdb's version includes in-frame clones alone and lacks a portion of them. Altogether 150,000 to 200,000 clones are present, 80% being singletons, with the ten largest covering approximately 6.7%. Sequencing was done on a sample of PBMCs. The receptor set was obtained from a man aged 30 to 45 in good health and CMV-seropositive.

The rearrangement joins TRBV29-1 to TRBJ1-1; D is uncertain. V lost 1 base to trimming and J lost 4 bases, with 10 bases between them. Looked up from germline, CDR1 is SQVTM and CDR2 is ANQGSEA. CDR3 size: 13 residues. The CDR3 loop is CSVEGRLGTEAFF. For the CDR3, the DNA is TGCAGCGTTGAAGGCAGGTTAGGCACTGAAGCTTTCTTT. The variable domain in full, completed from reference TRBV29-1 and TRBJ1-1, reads SAVISQKPSRDICQRGTSLTIQCQVDSQVTMMFWYRQQPGQSLTLIATANQGSEATYESGFVIDKFPISRPNLTFSTLTVSNMSPEDSSIYLCSVEGRLGTEAFFGQGTRLTVV.

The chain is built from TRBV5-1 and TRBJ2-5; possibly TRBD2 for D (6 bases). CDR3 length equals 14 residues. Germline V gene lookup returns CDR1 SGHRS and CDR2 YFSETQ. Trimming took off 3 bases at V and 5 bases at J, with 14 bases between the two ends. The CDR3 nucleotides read TGCGCCAGCAGCTCGACGGGAGTGTGGGAGACCCAGTACTTC. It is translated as CASSSTGVWETQYF.

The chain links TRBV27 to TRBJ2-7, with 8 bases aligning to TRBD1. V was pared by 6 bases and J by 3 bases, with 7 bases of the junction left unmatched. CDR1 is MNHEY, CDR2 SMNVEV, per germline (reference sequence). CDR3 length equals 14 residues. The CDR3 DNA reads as TGTGCCAGCAGAGTCCCGGGACAGGTCTACGAGCAGTACTTC. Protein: CASRVPGQVYEQYF.

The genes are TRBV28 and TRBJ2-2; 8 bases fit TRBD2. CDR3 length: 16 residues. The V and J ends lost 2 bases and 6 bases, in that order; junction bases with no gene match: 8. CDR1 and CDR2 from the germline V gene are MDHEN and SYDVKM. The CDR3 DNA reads TGTGCCAGCAGTTTAGTGGGTAGCGGGATCGCCGGGGAGCTGTTTTTT. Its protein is CASSLVGSGIAGELFF.

The CDR3 here is CASRKGAGTGQPQHF. The CDR3 DNA reads as TGTGCCAGCAGAAAAGGGGCAGGGACTGGTCAGCCCCAGCATTTT. The J gene is TRBJ1-5, the V gene TRBV7-3; the D gene is possibly TRBD1 (5 bases). The germline V and J ends were trimmed by 6 bases and 6 bases, with 18 bases remaining between them. This CDR3 contains 15 residues. CDR1 is SGHTA, CDR2 FQGTGA, per germline.

This CDR3 is CASSPAGGGGNYNSPLHF. The CDR3 DNA sequence: TGTGCCAGCAGCCCAGCCGGGGGAGGGGGTAACTATAATTCACCCCTCCACTTT. The chain recombines TRBV9 with TRBJ1-6, with D perhaps matching TRBD1 (6 bases). V lost 4 bases and J 3 bases, leaving 20 bases between the germline ends. Per germline, CDR1 SGDLS and CDR2 YYNGEE. The CDR3 has 18 residues.

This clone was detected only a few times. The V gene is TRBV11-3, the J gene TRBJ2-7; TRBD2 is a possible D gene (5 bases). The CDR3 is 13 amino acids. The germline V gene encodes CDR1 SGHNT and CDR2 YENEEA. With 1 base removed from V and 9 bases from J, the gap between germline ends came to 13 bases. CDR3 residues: CASSLGLTDGQYF. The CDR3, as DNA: TGTGCCAGCAGCTTAGGACTAACCGATGGGCAGTACTTC.

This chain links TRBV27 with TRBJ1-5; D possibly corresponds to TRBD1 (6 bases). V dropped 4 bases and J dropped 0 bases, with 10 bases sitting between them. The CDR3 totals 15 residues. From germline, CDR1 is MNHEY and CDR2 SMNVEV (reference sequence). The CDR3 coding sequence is TGTGCCAGCAGTTCCCACAGGGATAGCAATCAGCCCCAGCATTTT. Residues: CASSSHRDSNQPQHF.

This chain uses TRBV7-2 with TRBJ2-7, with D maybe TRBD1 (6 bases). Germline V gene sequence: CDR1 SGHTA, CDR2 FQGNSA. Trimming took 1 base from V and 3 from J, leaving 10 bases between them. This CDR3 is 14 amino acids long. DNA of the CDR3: TGTGCCAGCAGCTTAGGGGGACAAGACTACGAGCAGTACTTC. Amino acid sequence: CASSLGGQDYEQYF. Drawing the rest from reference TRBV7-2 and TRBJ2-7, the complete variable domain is GAGVSQSPSNKVTEKGKDVELRCDPISGHTALYWYRQSLGQGLEFLIYFQGNSAPDKSGLPSDRFSAERTGGSVSTLTIQRTQQEDSAVYLCASSLGGQDYEQYFGPGTRLTVT.

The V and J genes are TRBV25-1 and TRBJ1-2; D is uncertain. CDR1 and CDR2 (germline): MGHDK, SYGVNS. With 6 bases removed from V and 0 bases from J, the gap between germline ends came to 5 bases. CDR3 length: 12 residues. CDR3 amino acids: CASSQANYGYTF. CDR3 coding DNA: TGTGCCAGCAGCCAGGCTAACTATGGCTACACCTTC.

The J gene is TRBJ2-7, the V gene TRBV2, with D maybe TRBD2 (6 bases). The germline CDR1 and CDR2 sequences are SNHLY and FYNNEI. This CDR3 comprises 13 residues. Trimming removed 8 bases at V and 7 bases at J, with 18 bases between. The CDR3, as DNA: TGTGCCAGCCTCCGGACGGGAGAGTGGGAGCAGTACTTC. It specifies CASLRTGEWEQYF.

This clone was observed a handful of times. CDR3 nucleotides: TGTGCCAGCAGTTACTCGGAGACCGGGGAGCTGTTTTTT. Protein product: CASSYSETGELFF. This sequence joins TRBV6-5 and TRBJ2-2, with D unresolved. V lost 0 bases and J lost 5, with 4 bases in between. The CDR3 is 13 residues long. Germline V gene lookup returns CDR1 MNHEY and CDR2 SVGAGI.

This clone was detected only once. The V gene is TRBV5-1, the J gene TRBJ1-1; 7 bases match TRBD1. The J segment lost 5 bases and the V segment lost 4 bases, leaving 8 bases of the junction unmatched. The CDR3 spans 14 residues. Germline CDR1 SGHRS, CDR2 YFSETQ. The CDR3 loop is CASSVQGPQTEAFF. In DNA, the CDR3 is TGCGCCAGCAGCGTACAGGGGCCGCAAACTGAAGCTTTCTTT.

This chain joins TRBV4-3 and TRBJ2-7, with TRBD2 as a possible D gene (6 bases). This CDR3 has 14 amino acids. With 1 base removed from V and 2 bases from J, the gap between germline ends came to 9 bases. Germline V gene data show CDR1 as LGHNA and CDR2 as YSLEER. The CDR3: CASSQVGGAYEQYF. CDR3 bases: TGCGCCAGCAGCCAAGTAGGAGGGGCCTACGAGCAGTACTTC.

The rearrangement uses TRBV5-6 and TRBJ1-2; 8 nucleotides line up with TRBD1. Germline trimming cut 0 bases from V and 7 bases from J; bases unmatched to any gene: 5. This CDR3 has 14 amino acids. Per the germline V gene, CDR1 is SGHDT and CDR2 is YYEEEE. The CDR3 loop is CASSLGTGYGGYTF. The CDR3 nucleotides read TGTGCCAGCAGCTTGGGGACAGGGTATGGTGGCTACACCTTC.

The CDR3 nucleotides are TGTGCCAGCAGTGAAAGGACTAGCGTTATACAAGAGACCCAGTACTTC. Its translation: CASSERTSVIQETQYF. The chain combines TRBV28 with TRBJ2-5; 9 bases are a match to TRBD2. The trim removed 5 bases at V and 2 bases at J, leaving 9 bases unmatched. The CDR3 spans 16 residues. Germline V gives CDR1 MDHEN, CDR2 SYDVKM. Variable domain in full (rest from reference TRBV28 and TRBJ2-5): DVKVTQSSRYLVKRTGEKVFLECVQDMDHENMFWYRQDPGLGLRLIYFSYDVKMKEKGDIPEGYSVSREKKERFSLILESASTNQTSMYLCASSERTSVIQETQYFGPGTRLLVL.